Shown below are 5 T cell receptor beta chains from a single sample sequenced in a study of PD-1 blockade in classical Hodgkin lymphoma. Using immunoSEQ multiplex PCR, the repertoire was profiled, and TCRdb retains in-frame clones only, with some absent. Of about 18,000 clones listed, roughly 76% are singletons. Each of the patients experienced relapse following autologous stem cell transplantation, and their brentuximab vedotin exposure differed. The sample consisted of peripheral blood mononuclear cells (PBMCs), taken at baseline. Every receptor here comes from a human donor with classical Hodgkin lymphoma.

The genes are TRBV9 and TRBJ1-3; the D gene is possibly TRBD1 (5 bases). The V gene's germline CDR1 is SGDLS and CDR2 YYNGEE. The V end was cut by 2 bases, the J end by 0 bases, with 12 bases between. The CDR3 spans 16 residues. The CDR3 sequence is CASSVQGTLSGNTIYF. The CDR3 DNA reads TGTGCCAGCAGCGTTCAGGGAACGCTCTCTGGAAACACCATATATTTT.

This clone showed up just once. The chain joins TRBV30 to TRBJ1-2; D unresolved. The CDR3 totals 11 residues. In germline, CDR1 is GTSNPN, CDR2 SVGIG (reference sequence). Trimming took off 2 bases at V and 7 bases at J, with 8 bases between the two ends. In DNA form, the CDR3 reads TGTGCCTGGAGTTTTACAGCTGGCTACACCTTC. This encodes CAWSFTAGYTF.

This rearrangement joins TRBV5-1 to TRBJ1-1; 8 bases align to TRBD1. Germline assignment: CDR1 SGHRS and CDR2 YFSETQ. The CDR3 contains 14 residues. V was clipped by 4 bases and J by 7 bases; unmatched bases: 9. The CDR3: CASSMGQVPIEAFF. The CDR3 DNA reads TGCGCCAGCAGCATGGGACAGGTCCCTATTGAAGCTTTCTTT.

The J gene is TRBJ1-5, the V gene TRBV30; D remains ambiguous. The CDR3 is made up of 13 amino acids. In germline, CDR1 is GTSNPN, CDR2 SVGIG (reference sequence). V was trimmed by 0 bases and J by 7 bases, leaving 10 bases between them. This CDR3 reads CAWSVASGQPQHF. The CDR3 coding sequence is TGTGCCTGGAGTGTGGCCTCCGGGCAGCCCCAGCATTTT. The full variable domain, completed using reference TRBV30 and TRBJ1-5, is SQTIHQWPATLVQPVGSPLSLECTVEGTSNPNLYWYRQAAGRGLQLLFYSVGIGQISSEVPQNLSASRPQDRQFILSSKKLLLSDSGFYLCAWSVASGQPQHFGDGTRLSIL.

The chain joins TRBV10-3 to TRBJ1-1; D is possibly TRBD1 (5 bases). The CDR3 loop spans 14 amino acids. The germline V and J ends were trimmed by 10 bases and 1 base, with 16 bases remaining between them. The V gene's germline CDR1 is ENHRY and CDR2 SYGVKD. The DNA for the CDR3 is TGTGCCACCCAAGTCGGGGGGTCGAACACTGAAGCTTTCTTT. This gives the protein CATQVGGSNTEAFF.